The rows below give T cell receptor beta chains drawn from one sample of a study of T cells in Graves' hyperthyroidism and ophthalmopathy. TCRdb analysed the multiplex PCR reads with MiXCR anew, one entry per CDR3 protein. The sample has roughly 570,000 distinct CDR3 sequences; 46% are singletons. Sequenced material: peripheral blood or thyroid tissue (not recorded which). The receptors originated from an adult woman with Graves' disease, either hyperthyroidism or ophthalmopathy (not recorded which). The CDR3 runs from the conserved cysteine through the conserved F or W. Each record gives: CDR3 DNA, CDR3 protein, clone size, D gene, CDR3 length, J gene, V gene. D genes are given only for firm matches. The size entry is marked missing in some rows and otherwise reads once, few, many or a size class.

CDR3 DNA: TGTGCCATCAGACGAGCGGGAGGGCCGGATGGGGCCAACGTCCTGACTTTC; CDR3 protein: CAIRRAGGPDGANVLTF; clone size: -; D gene: TRBD2; CDR3 length: 17; J gene: TRBJ2-6; V gene: TRBV10-3
CDR3 DNA: TGTGCCAGCAGTTCATGGGCCTACGGCTACACCTTC; CDR3 protein: CASSSWAYGYTF; clone size: -; D gene: -; CDR3 length: 12; J gene: TRBJ1-2; V gene: TRBV2
CDR3 DNA: TGTGCCAGTAGTATGGCAGACTTGGGCTACACCTTC; CDR3 protein: CASSMADLGYTF; clone size: -; D gene: -; CDR3 length: 12; J gene: TRBJ1-2; V gene: TRBV19
CDR3 DNA: TGTGCCAGCAGTGAGTTACTCCGGGGGCGCAGGGTCTCCCACAATGAGCAGTTCTTC; CDR3 protein: CASSELLRGRRVSHNEQFF; clone size: -; D gene: -; CDR3 length: 19; J gene: TRBJ2-1; V gene: TRBV6-1
CDR3 DNA: TGTGCCAGCAGCACTAGACAGGGATCAGGAAACACCATATATTTT; CDR3 protein: CASSTRQGSGNTIYF; clone size: -; D gene: TRBD1; CDR3 length: 15; J gene: TRBJ1-3; V gene: TRBV7-2
CDR3 DNA: TGTGCTAGACCCACCCAGCAGGGTTCCTATGGCTACACCTTC; CDR3 protein: CARPTQQGSYGYTF; clone size: -; D gene: -; CDR3 length: 14; J gene: TRBJ1-2; V gene: TRBV25-1
CDR3 DNA: TGTGCCAGCAGCGAGGGATTAGCGGGACCTATCCAAGAGACCCAGTACTTC; CDR3 protein: CASSEGLAGPIQETQYF; clone size: -; D gene: TRBD2; CDR3 length: 17; J gene: TRBJ2-5; V gene: TRBV9
CDR3 DNA: TGCAGTGCTAGGCAGGGGGCCCTTTCCAATCAGCCCCAGCATTTT; CDR3 protein: CSARQGALSNQPQHF; clone size: -; D gene: TRBD1; CDR3 length: 15; J gene: TRBJ1-5; V gene: TRBV20-1
CDR3 DNA: TGTGCCAGCAGTTACCAGACTAGCGGGTCTTTCGGGGAGACCCAGTACTTC; CDR3 protein: CASSYQTSGSFGETQYF; clone size: -; D gene: TRBD2; CDR3 length: 17; J gene: TRBJ2-5; V gene: TRBV6-2/TRBV6-3
CDR3 DNA: TGTGCCATCAGCGGAGACAGGGTTGGCGGCTACACCTTC; CDR3 protein: CAISGDRVGGYTF; clone size: -; D gene: TRBD1; CDR3 length: 13; J gene: TRBJ1-2; V gene: TRBV10-3
CDR3 DNA: TGTGCCAGCAGCTTAACCGGATCACCCCTCCACTTT; CDR3 protein: CASSLTGSPLHF; clone size: many; D gene: -; CDR3 length: 12; J gene: TRBJ1-6; V gene: TRBV5-6
CDR3 DNA: TGTGCCAGAGCCTGGGAAGGGGGGGCCCTGAACACTGAAGCTTTCTTT; CDR3 protein: CARAWEGGALNTEAFF; clone size: many; D gene: -; CDR3 length: 16; J gene: TRBJ1-1; V gene: TRBV6-1
CDR3 DNA: TGTGCCAGCTCACCCGCCCGAACGGGCTACACCTTC; CDR3 protein: CASSPARTGYTF; clone size: few; D gene: -; CDR3 length: 12; J gene: TRBJ1-2; V gene: TRBV18
CDR3 DNA: TGCGCCAGCAGCCAAAAACCACAGGGTGACAATTCACCCCTCCACTTT; CDR3 protein: CASSQKPQGDNSPLHF; clone size: -; D gene: -; CDR3 length: 16; J gene: TRBJ1-6; V gene: TRBV12-3/TRBV12-4
CDR3 DNA: TGCAGCGTTGGGGGGGCAGATGAGCAGTTCTTC; CDR3 protein: CSVGGADEQFF; clone size: -; D gene: -; CDR3 length: 11; J gene: TRBJ2-1; V gene: TRBV29-1
CDR3 DNA: TGCAGTAGTTCTAACTATGGCTACACCTTC; CDR3 protein: CSSSNYGYTF; clone size: -; D gene: -; CDR3 length: 10; J gene: TRBJ1-2; V gene: TRBV20-1
CDR3 DNA: TGTGCCAGCACCCGGACAGGGAACACCGGGACAGTTTATGGCTACACCTTC; CDR3 protein: CASTRTGNTGTVYGYTF; clone size: few; D gene: TRBD1; CDR3 length: 17; J gene: TRBJ1-2; V gene: TRBV7-9
CDR3 DNA: TGTGCCAGCACCATCGGGGGCACCGGGGAGCTGTTTTTT; CDR3 protein: CASTIGGTGELFF; clone size: many; D gene: -; CDR3 length: 13; J gene: TRBJ2-2; V gene: TRBV7-3
CDR3 DNA: TGTGCCAGCAGCTGGGGTGGACGCACAGATACGCAGTATTTT; CDR3 protein: CASSWGGRTDTQYF; clone size: -; D gene: -; CDR3 length: 14; J gene: TRBJ2-3; V gene: TRBV7-9
CDR3 DNA: TGTGCCAGCAGCCGGACAGGGATTGTGCAAGAGACCCAGTACTTC; CDR3 protein: CASSRTGIVQETQYF; clone size: many; D gene: TRBD1; CDR3 length: 15; J gene: TRBJ2-5; V gene: TRBV7-2
CDR3 DNA: TGTGCCAGCAGTGACGAAAAGGGACAGGGGGCAGATACGCAGTATTTT; CDR3 protein: CASSDEKGQGADTQYF; clone size: many; D gene: TRBD1; CDR3 length: 16; J gene: TRBJ2-3; V gene: TRBV2
CDR3 DNA: TGCAGTGCTACCCCGGGACAGACTTATCAGCCCCAGCATTTT; CDR3 protein: CSATPGQTYQPQHF; clone size: -; D gene: TRBD1; CDR3 length: 14; J gene: TRBJ1-5; V gene: TRBV20-1
CDR3 DNA: TGTGCCAGCAATAAGGGTTCCGGGGCCAACGTCCTGACTTTC; CDR3 protein: CASNKGSGANVLTF; clone size: many; D gene: -; CDR3 length: 14; J gene: TRBJ2-6; V gene: TRBV7-9
CDR3 DNA: TGTGCCAGCAGCGAACGCGACAGGGGATTTCGTCGGGCTTTCTTT; CDR3 protein: CASSERDRGFRRAFF; clone size: many; D gene: TRBD1; CDR3 length: 15; J gene: TRBJ1-1; V gene: TRBV7-6
CDR3 DNA: TGTGCCAGTAGTACCATTAGACACCATGGGAAGCAGCCCCAGCATTTT; CDR3 protein: CASSTIRHHGKQPQHF; clone size: many; D gene: -; CDR3 length: 16; J gene: TRBJ1-5; V gene: TRBV19
CDR3 DNA: TGCAGCGGGGGCGTCGGCACCGGGGAGCTGTTTTTT; CDR3 protein: CSGGVGTGELFF; clone size: -; D gene: -; CDR3 length: 12; J gene: TRBJ2-2; V gene: TRBV29-1
CDR3 DNA: TGTGCCATCACAGCAGAGACGGGGGAGCTGTTTTTT; CDR3 protein: CAITAETGELFF; clone size: many; D gene: -; CDR3 length: 12; J gene: TRBJ2-2; V gene: TRBV10-3
CDR3 DNA: TGCAGTGCTAGAGGAAGAGTCACCACCTACGAGCAGGACTTC; CDR3 protein: CSARGRVTTYEQDF; clone size: -; D gene: -; CDR3 length: 14; J gene: TRBJ2-7; V gene: TRBV20-1
CDR3 DNA: TGCGCCAGCAGCTTGATGTCCGGGACAGGGGTTACTGAAGCTTTCTTT; CDR3 protein: CASSLMSGTGVTEAFF; clone size: -; D gene: TRBD1; CDR3 length: 16; J gene: TRBJ1-1; V gene: TRBV5-1